These 30 T cell receptor beta chains originate from one sample sequenced in a study of Graves' ophthalmopathy and Graves' hyperthyroidism. Amplified material comprised TCR beta CDR3 regions derived from RNA transcripts. The library came from an HTBI-primed first-round RT-PCR and a second-round multiplex PCR. TCRdb re-analysed the multiplex PCR reads in MiXCR, keeping a single row per CDR3 protein. The sample includes around 600,000 distinct CDR3 sequences, over 40% of them seen just once. The sequenced material came from peripheral blood. Receptors originate from an adult man with Graves' ophthalmopathy.

The rearrangement joins TRBV19 to TRBJ1-3; D not certain. The ends were cut back, 6 bases at V and 6 bases at J, with 18 bases in the middle. The V gene's germline CDR1 is LNHDA and CDR2 SQIVND (reference sequence). The CDR3 is made up of 15 amino acids. CDR3 loop: CASRPLEGPANTIYF. The CDR3, as DNA: TGTGCCAGTAGACCTCTAGAAGGGCCCGCAAACACCATATATTTT.

Comment on this clonotype: In this CDR3 the conserved last residue, phenylalanine or tryptophan, is missing, so a read error is likely. The chain recombines TRBV11-2 with TRBJ2-3; D is uncertain. V lost 4 bases and J lost 0, with 2 bases in between. The CDR3 is made up of 12 amino acids. The germline gives CDR1 SGHAT, CDR2 FQNNGV. The CDR3 DNA is TGTGCCAGCAGCTCGAGCACAGATACGCAGTATTTG. Residues: CASSSSTDTQYL.

The gene calls are TRBV7-9 and TRBJ1-6, with a tentative D call TRBD1 (5 bases). From germline, CDR1 is SEHNR and CDR2 FQNEAQ (reference sequence). The length of the CDR3 is 15 residues. The ends were cut back, 8 bases at V and 4 bases at J, with 15 bases in the middle. The CDR3 region is CASDRQGHYNSPLHF. CDR3 DNA sequence: TGTGCCAGCGACAGACAAGGACATTATAATTCACCCCTCCACTTT.

The table lists this clonotype with a few counts. The V gene is TRBV9, the J gene TRBJ2-5; 7 bases agree with TRBD2. CDR3 length: 15 residues. Germline V CDR1 and CDR2: SGDLS, YYNGEE. With 0 bases clipped from V and 5 bases from J, the junction kept 7 bases outside the gene matches. CDR3 region: CASSVESRGLETQYF. The CDR3 DNA is TGTGCCAGCAGCGTAGAGTCGCGGGGGTTGGAGACCCAGTACTTC.

This clonotype appeared many times. The chain joins TRBV2 to TRBJ2-2; D is unresolved. This CDR3 spans 14 amino acids. V lost 7 bases to trimming and J lost 2 bases, with 11 bases between them. CDR1 is SNHLY and CDR2 is FYNNEI in the germline V gene. CDR3 nucleotides: TGTGCCAGCAATAGGGTGACCAACACCGGGGAGCTGTTTTTT. Amino acids: CASNRVTNTGELFF.

This clonotype was seen ten or more times. CDR3 residues: CASSGETWDREKGYTF. The CDR3 DNA is TGTGCCAGCAGTGGGGAGACTTGGGACAGGGAGAAAGGCTACACCTTC. The rearrangement joins TRBV6-4 to TRBJ1-2, with 9 positions matching TRBD1. CDR3 length: 16 amino acids. After removal of 4 bases from V and 8 bases from J, the junction contained 14 bases not matched to a gene. Germline CDR1 and CDR2: MRHNA and SNTAGT.

Ten or more counts support this clonotype. The chain has TRBV15 and TRBJ1-5; D is ambiguous. CDR3 size: 13 residues. Trimming took 3 bases from V and 4 from J, leaving 7 bases between them. From germline, CDR1 is LNHNV and CDR2 YYDKDF (reference sequence). The CDR3 nucleotides read TGTGCCACCAGCAGGTATGGGAATCAGCCCCAGCATTTT. This gives the protein CATSRYGNQPQHF.

This clonotype has ten or more counts. This chain links TRBV7-2 with TRBJ2-2; 7 bases map to TRBD2. The V gene's germline CDR1 is SGHTA and CDR2 FQGNSA. J lost 5 bases, V lost 2 bases, and 5 bases had no gene match. The CDR3 runs 15 residues. The CDR3 region has the DNA TGTGCCAGCAGCTTAAACCGACTAGCTACCGGGGAGCTGTTTTTT. This encodes CASSLNRLATGELFF. The full variable domain, completed using reference TRBV7-2 and TRBJ2-2, is GAGVSQSPSNKVTEKGKDVELRCDPISGHTALYWYRQSLGQGLEFLIYFQGNSAPDKSGLPSDRFSAERTGGSVSTLTIQRTQQEDSAVYLCASSLNRLATGELFFGEGSRLTVL.

Ten or more counts support this clonotype. V and J are TRBV25-1 and TRBJ2-6, with 9 nucleotides matching TRBD1. The CDR3 sequence is 15 residues long. With V trimmed by 10 bases and J by 0 bases, 4 bases remained unmatched. Germline CDR1 and CDR2: MGHDK and SYGVNS. The CDR3 nucleotides are TGTGCCACCGGACAGGGGAGCTCTGGGGCCAACGTCCTGACTTTC. Translation gives CATGQGSSGANVLTF.

This clonotype was recorded at least ten times. The chain employs TRBV20-1 and TRBJ2-2; a possible D gene is TRBD2 (6 bases). The CDR3 spans 16 residues. V was cut by 0 bases and J by 5 bases, with 16 bases left in between. Germline assignment: CDR1 DFQATT and CDR2 SNEGSKA (reference sequence). CDR3 sequence reads: CSARDPRAGRTGELFF. CDR3 nucleotide sequence: TGCAGTGCTAGAGATCCTCGCGCGGGACGGACCGGGGAGCTGTTTTTT.

The rearrangement links TRBV10-3 to TRBJ1-2; 10 bases are a match to TRBD1. The germline V gene encodes CDR1 ENHRY and CDR2 SYGVKD. V dropped 11 bases and J dropped 7; count of bases not matched to a gene: 7. The CDR3 contains 12 residues. The CDR3 loop reads CALGQGLSGYTF. The CDR3 nucleotides read TGTGCCCTGGGACAGGGGTTGTCTGGCTACACCTTC.

This clonotype was detected ten times or more. The chain recombines TRBV19 with TRBJ1-5; 10 bases map to TRBD1. This CDR3 spans 15 amino acids. The germline V gene encodes CDR1 LNHDA and CDR2 SQIVND (reference sequence). After removal of 5 bases from V and 5 bases from J, the junction contained 6 bases not matched to a gene. The CDR3 sequence is CASSFGTGAHQPQHF. The DNA of the CDR3 is TGTGCCAGTAGTTTTGGGACAGGGGCACATCAGCCCCAGCATTTT.

This chain links TRBV7-2 with TRBJ1-2; D might be TRBD1 (5 bases). CDR3 length: 15 amino acids. V shed 6 bases and J shed 4 bases, with 18 bases lying between them. Germline assignment: CDR1 SGHTA and CDR2 FQGNSA. The CDR3 nucleotides are TGTGCCAGCAGTTACTCAACCGGGGGTGCCTATGGCTACACCTTC. Translating it yields CASSYSTGGAYGYTF.

Remarks on this clonotype: Just one base apart from a much larger clone, this may be a read error. The chain combines TRBV11-2 with TRBJ2-1, with D possibly being TRBD1 (7 bases). With the DNA end fitting TRBJ2-7 better, the J assignment may be wrong. Germline V CDR1 and CDR2: SGHAT, FQNNGV. The CDR3 sequence is 12 residues long. The CDR3 sequence: CARSVRGREQYF. CDR3 DNA sequence: TGTGCCCGCAGCGTCAGGGGGAGGGAGCAGTACTTC.

This clonotype has at least ten counts. This chain joins TRBV2 and TRBJ1-5; TRBD1 agrees at 7 bases. V gave up 5 bases and J gave up 2 bases; unmatched junction bases: 9. The CDR3 loop spans 16 amino acids. Germline CDR1 and CDR2: SNHLY and FYNNEI. In DNA form, the CDR3 reads TGTGCCAGCAGTCTGACAGGGAACACTGGCAATCAGCCCCAGCATTTT. This translates into CASSLTGNTGNQPQHF.

The chain combines TRBV7-2 with TRBJ1-1; the match to TRBD1 covers 8 bases. There are 16 residues in the CDR3. Per the germline V gene, CDR1 is SGHTA and CDR2 is FQGNSA. Losses at the gene ends were 1 base for V and 1 base for J; bases not matched to a gene: 5. CDR3 loop: CASSLEDRGPNTEAFF. In DNA, the CDR3 is TGTGCCAGCAGCTTAGAAGACAGGGGTCCGAACACTGAAGCTTTCTTT.

This clonotype turned up a few times. This chain connects TRBV10-3 to TRBJ1-1; TRBD1 matches 10 bases. Unmatched junction bases numbered 13, after V lost 10 bases and J lost 11 bases. Germline CDR1 and CDR2: ENHRY and SYGVKD. This CDR3 has 13 residues. CDR3 protein: CASISGTGVAAFF. The CDR3 region has the DNA TGTGCCAGCATTTCCGGGACAGGGGTGGCGGCTTTCTTT.

V is TRBV7-2 and J is TRBJ1-1, with 8 positions matching TRBD1. Unmatched junction bases numbered 16, after V lost 6 bases and J lost 4 bases. Germline CDR1 is SGHTA and CDR2 is FQGNSA. The CDR3 extends over 17 amino acids. The CDR3 nucleotides read TGTGCCAGCAGATTCGACAGGGGAGGTTTGAGTGGCACTGAAGCTTTCTTT. This gives the protein CASRFDRGGLSGTEAFF.

The V call is TRBV10-3, the J call TRBJ2-5; 9 bases are shared with TRBD2. CDR1 and CDR2 from the germline V gene are ENHRY and SYGVKD. This CDR3 has 14 amino acids. The ends lost 4 bases at V and 4 bases at J; junction bases unmatched: 4. Written as DNA, the CDR3 is TGTGCCATCAGTGGCGGGGGGGCCGGAGAGACCCAGTACTTC. Residues: CAISGGGAGETQYF.

This clonotype was counted at least ten times. The chain joins TRBV7-2 to TRBJ1-2; D gene unclear. From germline, CDR1 is SGHTA and CDR2 FQGNSA. V was pared by 4 bases and J by 2 bases, with 8 bases between. The length of the CDR3 is 13 residues. This CDR3 is CASSYGPNYGYTF. In DNA, the CDR3 is TGTGCCAGCAGCTACGGACCCAACTATGGCTACACCTTC.

In its sample, this clonotype was seen many times. V is TRBV12-3 or TRBV12-4 and J is TRBJ2-5, with 9 nucleotides matching TRBD2. V shed 6 bases and J 5 bases; nucleotides not matched to a gene: 4. The CDR3 has 13 residues. In nucleotides, the CDR3 is TGTGCCAGCAGGGGCAGCGGGAGGGAGACCCAGTACTTC. It is translated as CASRGSGRETQYF.

V is TRBV5-6 and J is TRBJ2-3; 12 bases are shared with TRBD1. V lost 1 base and J lost 4; bases outside the gene matches: 4. CDR3 length equals 16 residues. Germline CDR1 is SGHDT and CDR2 is YYEEEE. CDR3 in DNA: TGTGCCAGCAGCTTGCTGGGACAGGGGGCATCAGATACGCAGTATTTT. Its translation is CASSLLGQGASDTQYF.

Regarding this clonotype: A much more abundant neighbour one base away suggests this may be a read error. V is TRBV20-1 and J is TRBJ2-5; 10 bases line up with TRBD1. CDR3 size: 15 residues. Germline V CDR1 and CDR2: DFQATT, SNEGSKA (reference sequence). CDR3: CSAGPAGTGEETRYF. DNA for the CDR3: TGCAGTGCTGGGCCTGCCGGGACAGGGGAAGAGACCCGGTACTTC.

This chain links TRBV20-1 with TRBJ2-2; no definite D call. In germline, CDR1 is DFQATT, CDR2 SNEGSKA (reference sequence). V was trimmed by 2 bases and J by 9 bases, leaving 7 bases between them. The CDR3 consists of 11 residues. In DNA, the CDR3 is TGCAGTGCTAGATCGAACAGGGAGCTGTTTTTT. This codes for CSARSNRELFF.

V is TRBV5-1 and J is TRBJ1-5; 8 bases are shared with TRBD1. V lost 3 bases, J lost 15 bases, and 5 bases stayed unmatched. Germline-derived CDR1 and CDR2 are SGHRS and YFSETQ. This CDR3 is 11 amino acids long. CDR3 sequence reads: CASSWRTGRHF. The CDR3 DNA is TGCGCCAGCAGCTGGAGGACAGGGCGGCATTTT. Supplemented by reference TRBV5-1 and TRBJ1-5, the full variable domain reads KAGVTQTPRYLIKTRGQQVTLSCSPISGHRSVSWYQQTPGQGLQFLFEYFSETQRNKGNFPGRFSGRQFSNSRSEMNVSTLELGDSALYLCASSWRTGRHFGDGTRLSIL.

The chain couples TRBV12-3 or TRBV12-4 to TRBJ1-3, with a weak D call TRBD1 (6 bases). Trimming removed 6 bases from V and 4 bases from J, with 13 bases in between. CDR3 length equals 14 residues. The CDR3, as DNA: TGTGCCAGCAGCCCTTTGGGGGCAGGAAACACCATATATTTT. Its protein is CASSPLGAGNTIYF.

This chain joins TRBV29-1 and TRBJ1-3; D may be TRBD1 (5 bases). CDR3 length: 13 residues. Trimming removed 3 bases at V and 10 bases at J, with 16 bases between. Germline CDR1 and CDR2: SQVTM and ANQGSEA. The chain's CDR3 is CSVETDGEETIYF. The DNA of the CDR3 is TGCAGCGTTGAGACAGACGGGGAAGAGACCATATATTTT.

The genes are TRBV18 and TRBJ2-5; maybe TRBD1 (8 bases). Germline CDR1 reads KGHSH; CDR2 reads LQKENI. The CDR3 spans 15 residues. Between the trimmed V and J ends, which lost 2 bases and 3 bases, there was a span of 13 bases. As DNA, the CDR3 is TGTGCCAGCTCACCAAGCGGGACAGGAAAAGAGACCCAGTACTTC. It is translated as CASSPSGTGKETQYF.

The sample holds one count of this clonotype. This may arise from a read error, as a much more abundant clone is one base away. The chain carries TRBV10-3 and TRBJ1-1; TRBD1 agrees at 10 bases. With V trimmed by 5 bases and J by 3 bases, 6 bases remained unmatched. Looked up from germline, CDR1 is ENHRY and CDR2 is SYGVKD. This CDR3 has 15 amino acids. The DNA of the CDR3 is TGTGCCATCAGTCCCCTTGGGACAGGGGACACTGAAGCTTTCTTT. Amino acids: CAISPLGTGDTEAFF.

This chain joins TRBV25-1 and TRBJ2-7; 8 bases map to TRBD2. Germline V gene sequence: CDR1 MGHDK, CDR2 SYGVNS. This CDR3 region has 14 residues. The J segment lost 6 bases and the V segment lost 8 bases, leaving 12 bases of the junction unmatched. The DNA of the CDR3 is TGTGCCAGCTCCCCCTTTGAAGCGGGAGTCGAGCAGTACTTC. As protein: CASSPFEAGVEQYF.